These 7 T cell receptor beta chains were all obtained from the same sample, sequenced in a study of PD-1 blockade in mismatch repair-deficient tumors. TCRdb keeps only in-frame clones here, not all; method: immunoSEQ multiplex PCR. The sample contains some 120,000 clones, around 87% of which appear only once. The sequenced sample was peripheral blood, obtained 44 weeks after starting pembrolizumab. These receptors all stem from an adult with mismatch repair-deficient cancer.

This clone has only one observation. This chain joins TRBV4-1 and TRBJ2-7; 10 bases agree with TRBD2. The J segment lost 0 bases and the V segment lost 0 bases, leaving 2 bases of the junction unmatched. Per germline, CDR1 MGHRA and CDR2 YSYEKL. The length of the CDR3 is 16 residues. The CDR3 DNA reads TGCGCCAGCAGCCAAGATGCTAGCGGGAGCTCCTACGAGCAGTACTTC. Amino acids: CASSQDASGSSYEQYF.

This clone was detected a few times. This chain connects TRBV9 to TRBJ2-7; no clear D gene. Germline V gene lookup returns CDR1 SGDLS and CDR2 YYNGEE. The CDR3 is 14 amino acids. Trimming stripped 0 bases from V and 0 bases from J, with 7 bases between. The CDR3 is CASSVVDGSYEQYF. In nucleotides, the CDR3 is TGTGCCAGCAGCGTAGTCGACGGCTCCTACGAGCAGTACTTC.

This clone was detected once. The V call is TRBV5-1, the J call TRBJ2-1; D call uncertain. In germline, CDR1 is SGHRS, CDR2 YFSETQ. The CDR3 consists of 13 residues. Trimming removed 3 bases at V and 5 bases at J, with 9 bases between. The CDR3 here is CASSWTPDNEQFF. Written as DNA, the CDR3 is TGCGCCAGCAGCTGGACCCCAGACAATGAGCAGTTCTTC.

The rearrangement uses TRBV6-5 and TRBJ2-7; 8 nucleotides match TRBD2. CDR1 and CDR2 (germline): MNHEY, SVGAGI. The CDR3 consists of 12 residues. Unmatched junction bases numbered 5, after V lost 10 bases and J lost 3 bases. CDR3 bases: TGTGCCAACCCGGGGGGGGGCTACGAGCAGTACTTC. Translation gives CANPGGGYEQYF.

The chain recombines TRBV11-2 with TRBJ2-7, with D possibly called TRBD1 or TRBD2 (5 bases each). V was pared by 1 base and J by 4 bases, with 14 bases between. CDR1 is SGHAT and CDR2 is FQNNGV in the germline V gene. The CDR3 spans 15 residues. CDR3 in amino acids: CASSLVPGAQYEQYF. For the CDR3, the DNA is TGTGCCAGCAGCTTAGTTCCCGGGGCCCAGTACGAGCAGTACTTC.

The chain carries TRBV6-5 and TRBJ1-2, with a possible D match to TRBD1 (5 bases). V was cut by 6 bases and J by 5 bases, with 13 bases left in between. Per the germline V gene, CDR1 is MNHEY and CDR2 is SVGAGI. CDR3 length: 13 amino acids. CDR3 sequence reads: CASSLTRGYGYTF. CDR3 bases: TGTGCCAGCAGCCTTACGAGGGGTTATGGCTACACCTTC.

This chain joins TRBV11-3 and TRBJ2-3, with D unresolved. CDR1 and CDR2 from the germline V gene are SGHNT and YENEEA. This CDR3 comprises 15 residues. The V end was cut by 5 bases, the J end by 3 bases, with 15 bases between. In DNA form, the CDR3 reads TGTGCCAGCAGCCCTGAAGGAGAAGCAACAGATACGCAGTATTTT. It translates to CASSPEGEATDTQYF.